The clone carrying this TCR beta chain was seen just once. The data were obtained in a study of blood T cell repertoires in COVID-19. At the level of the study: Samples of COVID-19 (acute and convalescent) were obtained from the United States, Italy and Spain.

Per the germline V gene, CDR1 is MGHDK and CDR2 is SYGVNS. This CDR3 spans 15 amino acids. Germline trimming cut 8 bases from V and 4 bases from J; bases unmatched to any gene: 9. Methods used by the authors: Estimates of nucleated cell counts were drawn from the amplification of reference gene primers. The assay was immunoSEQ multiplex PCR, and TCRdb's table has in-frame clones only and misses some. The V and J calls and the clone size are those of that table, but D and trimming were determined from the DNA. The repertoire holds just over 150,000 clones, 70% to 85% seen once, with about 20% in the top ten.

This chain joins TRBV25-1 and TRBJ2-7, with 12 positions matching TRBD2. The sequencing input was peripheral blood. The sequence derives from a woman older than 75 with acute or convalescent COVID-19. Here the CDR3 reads CASSPGLAGRYEQYF. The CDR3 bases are TGTGCCAGCTCGCCCGGACTAGCGGGAAGATACGAGCAGTACTTC.